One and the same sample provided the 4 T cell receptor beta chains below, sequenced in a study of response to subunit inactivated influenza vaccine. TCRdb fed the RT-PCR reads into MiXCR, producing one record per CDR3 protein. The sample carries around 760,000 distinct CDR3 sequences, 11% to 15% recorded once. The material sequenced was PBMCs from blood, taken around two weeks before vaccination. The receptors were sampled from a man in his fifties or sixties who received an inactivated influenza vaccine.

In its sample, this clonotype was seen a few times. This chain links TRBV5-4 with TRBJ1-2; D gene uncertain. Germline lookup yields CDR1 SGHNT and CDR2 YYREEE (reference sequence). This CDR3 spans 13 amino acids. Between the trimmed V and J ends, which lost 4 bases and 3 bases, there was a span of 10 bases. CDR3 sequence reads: CASSRTTYYGYTF. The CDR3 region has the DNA TGTGCCAGCAGCCGCACAACTTACTATGGCTACACCTTC.

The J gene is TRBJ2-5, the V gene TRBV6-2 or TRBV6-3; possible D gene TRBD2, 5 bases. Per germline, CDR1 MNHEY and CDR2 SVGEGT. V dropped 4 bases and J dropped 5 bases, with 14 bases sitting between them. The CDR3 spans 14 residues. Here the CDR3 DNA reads TGTGCCAGCAGTTTACTAGGTTTTAGGGAGACCCAGTACTTC. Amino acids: CASSLLGFRETQYF.

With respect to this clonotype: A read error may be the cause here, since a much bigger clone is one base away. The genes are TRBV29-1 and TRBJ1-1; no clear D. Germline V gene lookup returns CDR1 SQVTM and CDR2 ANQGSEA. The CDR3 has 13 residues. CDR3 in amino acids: CSVVEGTNTVAFF. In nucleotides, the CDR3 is TGCAGCGTTGTTGAGGGTACGAACACTGTAGCTTTCTTT.

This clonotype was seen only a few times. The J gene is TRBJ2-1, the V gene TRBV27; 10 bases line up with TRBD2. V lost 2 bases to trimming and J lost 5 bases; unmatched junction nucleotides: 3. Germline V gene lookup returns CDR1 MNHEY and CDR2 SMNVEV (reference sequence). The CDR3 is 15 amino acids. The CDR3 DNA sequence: TGTGCCAGCAGTTTAAGCGGGAGGGCCAACAATGAGCAGTTCTTC. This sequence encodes CASSLSGRANNEQFF.